The present T cell receptor beta chain was sequenced within a study of CD8+CD57+ T cells in acquired aplastic anemia. In patients chosen for sequencing, flow cytometry had shown CD8+CD57+ cell expansion. Researchers used genomic DNA as the template to profile TCR beta VDJ and CDR3. Via MiXCR, TCRdb re-called the reads, giving one row per CDR3 protein. The sample yields over 250,000 distinct CDR3 sequences, about three fifths seen once. This CDR3 comprises 14 residues. V shed 1 base, J shed 7 bases, and the junction held 5 bases outside the gene matches. Per the germline V gene, CDR1 is SGHTA and CDR2 is FQGNSA.

The rearrangement links TRBV7-2 to TRBJ1-2; TRBD1 aligns across 8 bases. The receptor was derived from a human donor with aplastic anemia. Specimen: sorted CD4+, CD8+, or CD8+CD57+ T cells (not recorded which) from PBMCs. The CDR3 nucleotides read TGTGCCAGCAGCTTAGACAGGGGGGTTTCTGGCTACACCTTC. As protein: CASSLDRGVSGYTF.